The 23 T cell receptor beta chains below were found in one sample sequenced in a study of post-analysis software for immune sequencing data. Study-wide points: About five TRBV segments, including TRBV5-6, TRBV5-1 and TRBV20-1, were more frequent in patients than controls.

What these receptors recognize is not known. Sequencing libraries made from TCR beta cDNA carried unique molecular identifiers. Via MiXCR, TCRdb re-called the PCR reads, giving one row per CDR3 protein. The sample carries about 200,000 distinct CDR3 sequences, roughly 30% recorded once. Sequenced input: blood. Receptor source: a girl younger than 18 with multiple sclerosis.

This clonotype turned up a few times. The V and J genes are TRBV5-1 and TRBJ1-1, with 7 bases identical to TRBD1. The germline gives CDR1 SGHRS, CDR2 YFSETQ. V lost 2 bases and J lost 3; bases outside the gene matches: 1. The CDR3 runs to 13 residues. The CDR3 DNA is TGCGCCAGCAGCTTCGACAGGGACACTGAAGCTTTCTTT. Its protein product is CASSFDRDTEAFF.

This clonotype was seen many times. The rearrangement links TRBV5-1 to TRBJ2-5, with 12 bases aligning to TRBD1. V lost 3 bases, J lost 3 bases, and 6 bases stayed unmatched. This CDR3 comprises 16 residues. CDR1 and CDR2 (germline): SGHRS, YFSETQ. In nucleotides, the CDR3 is TGCGCCAGCAGCTGGGGGACAGGGGGCCCCGAAGAGACCCAGTACTTC. This translates into CASSWGTGGPEETQYF. The whole variable domain, remainder taken from reference TRBV5-1 and TRBJ2-5, is KAGVTQTPRYLIKTRGQQVTLSCSPISGHRSVSWYQQTPGQGLQFLFEYFSETQRNKGNFPGRFSGRQFSNSRSEMNVSTLELGDSALYLCASSWGTGGPEETQYFGPGTRLLVL.

This clonotype was seen only a few times. The gene calls are TRBV6-2 or TRBV6-3 and TRBJ2-1; D remains unclear. Trimming removed 6 bases at V and 0 bases at J, with 12 bases between. The CDR3 loop spans 15 amino acids. From germline, CDR1 is MNHEY and CDR2 SVGEGT. The CDR3 protein is CASSWDGSSYNEQFF. DNA of the CDR3: TGTGCCAGCAGCTGGGATGGTAGCTCCTACAATGAGCAGTTCTTC.

This clonotype was detected ten times or more. J is TRBJ2-3 and V is TRBV10-3, with a weak D call TRBD2 (6 bases). CDR3 length: 15 residues. CDR1 ENHRY and CDR2 SYGVKD come from the germline V gene. The ends were cut back, 3 bases at V and 1 base at J, with 11 bases in the middle. The CDR3 protein is CAISDGGAGTDTQYF. The CDR3 nucleotides are TGTGCCATCAGTGATGGCGGGGCGGGCACAGATACGCAGTATTTT.

This clonotype was detected only a few times. This chain links TRBV19 with TRBJ1-2; D may be TRBD1 (5 bases). The ends were cut back, 5 bases at V and 6 bases at J, with 16 bases in the middle. CDR1 LNHDA and CDR2 SQIVND come from the germline V gene (reference sequence). The CDR3 contains 14 residues. CDR3 in DNA: TGTGCCAGTAGTGTTTCCGGGACCCGGGATGGCTACACCTTC. This translates into CASSVSGTRDGYTF.

This clonotype turned up a few times. V is TRBV13 and J is TRBJ2-7; TRBD2 aligns across 10 bases. The end of the DNA aligns better with TRBJ2-5, so the J call may be wrong. The CDR3 has 13 residues. In germline, CDR1 is PRHDT, CDR2 FYEKMQ (reference sequence). The CDR3 DNA sequence: TGTGCCAGCAGCTTTAGCGGGAGGGAGACCCAGTACTTC. Its translation: CASSFSGRETQYF.

The chain links TRBV20-1 to TRBJ1-5; tentatively, D is TRBD1 (5 bases). Trimming shortened V by 2 bases and J by 9 bases, and 20 bases separated the two germline ends. Germline lookup yields CDR1 DFQATT and CDR2 SNEGSKA (reference sequence). This CDR3 has 15 residues. CDR3 sequence (DNA): TGCAGTGCTAGACCCCTTGGACAAGAATCCCGGCCCCAGCATTTT. Its translation is CSARPLGQESRPQHF.

The sample holds many counts of this clonotype. J is TRBJ2-5 and V is TRBV6-6; D tentatively reads TRBD1 or TRBD2 (5 bases each). Trimming removed 2 bases at V and 1 base at J, with 14 bases between. Germline CDR1 MNHNY, CDR2 SVGAGI (reference sequence). The CDR3 length is 16 residues. In DNA form, the CDR3 reads TGTGCCAGCAGTTACCGGGACCGACCAGGCCAAGAGACCCAGTACTTC. Residues: CASSYRDRPGQETQYF.

This chain's CDR3 is CASSSHPGTGFYEQYF. The CDR3 region has the DNA TGTGCCAGCAGCTCCCATCCGGGGACAGGGTTCTACGAGCAGTACTTC. J is TRBJ2-7 and V is TRBV7-9, with TRBD1 matching over 9 bases. The CDR3 is 16 residues long. V shed 4 bases, J shed 3 bases, and the junction held 10 bases outside the gene matches. Germline V lookup: CDR1 SEHNR, CDR2 FQNEAQ (reference sequence).

This clonotype was found a few times. The chain joins TRBV4-1 to TRBJ1-3; 9 bases agree with TRBD1. Unmatched junction bases numbered 4, after V lost 3 bases and J lost 4 bases. The CDR3 has 15 residues. Germline-derived CDR1 and CDR2 are MGHRA and YSYEKL. In nucleotides, the CDR3 is TGCGCCAGCAGCCAGGAAGGGACAGGGGGAAACACCATATATTTT. This gives the protein CASSQEGTGGNTIYF.

Regarding this clonotype: One base away lies a much larger clone, so this may be a sequencing read error. The chain joins TRBV3-1 to TRBJ2-5; 9 bases align to TRBD1. The CDR3 is 11 residues long. CDR1 is LGHDT, CDR2 YNNKEL, per germline (reference sequence). CDR3 in amino acids: CASNQRDREYF. For the CDR3, the DNA is TGTGCCAGCAACCAACGGGACAGGGAGTACTTC.

This clonotype was seen a handful of times. The chain employs TRBV28 and TRBJ2-5, with 7 bases matching TRBD1. The CDR3 runs to 15 residues. Germline V CDR1 and CDR2: MDHEN, SYDVKM. The trim removed 5 bases at V and 5 bases at J, leaving 11 bases unmatched. The CDR3 sequence is CASSPQTGSFETQYF. In DNA form, the CDR3 reads TGTGCCAGCAGTCCACAGACAGGGAGCTTTGAGACCCAGTACTTC.

The CDR3 region is CASRLRGQLHWMNTEAFF. The CDR3 DNA reads TGTGCCAGCCGTTTAAGGGGACAGCTCCACTGGATGAACACTGAAGCTTTCTTT. The J gene is TRBJ1-1, the V gene TRBV6-2 or TRBV6-3; TRBD1 aligns across 7 bases. The CDR3 loop spans 18 amino acids. The junction had 18 bases not matched to a gene; V was cut back by 8 bases and J by 0 bases. Germline loops: CDR1 MNHEY, CDR2 SVGEGT.

This clonotype was recorded only once. The V call is TRBV6-5, the J call TRBJ2-4; D remains ambiguous. Germline lookup yields CDR1 MNHEY and CDR2 SVGAGI. V lost 5 bases to trimming and J lost 3 bases, with 14 bases between them. The CDR3 has 15 amino acids. CDR3 nucleotides: TGTGCCAGCAGTCCCGATCTTGGGAACAAAAACATTCAGTACTTC. Its translation is CASSPDLGNKNIQYF.

This sequence joins TRBV12-3 or TRBV12-4 and TRBJ1-6; a possible D gene is TRBD1 (5 bases). Trimming removed 0 bases at V and 8 bases at J, with 14 bases between. CDR3 length equals 16 residues. The CDR3 spells CASSLARRGGDSPLHF. The CDR3 DNA reads as TGTGCCAGCAGTTTAGCGCGCCGGGGGGGTGATTCACCCCTCCACTTT.

This clonotype was picked up many times. This rearrangement joins TRBV5-1 to TRBJ2-5; 7 bases map to TRBD1. The ends lost 4 bases at V and 2 bases at J; junction bases unmatched: 5. The germline gives CDR1 SGHRS, CDR2 YFSETQ. This CDR3 comprises 14 residues. The CDR3 protein is CASSPMTGQETQYF. Here the CDR3 DNA reads TGCGCCAGCAGCCCTATGACAGGGCAAGAGACCCAGTACTTC.

The chain combines TRBV19 with TRBJ2-6; D ambiguous. V lost 5 bases to trimming and J lost 4 bases, with 15 bases between them. Germline loops: CDR1 LNHDA, CDR2 SQIVND (reference sequence). The CDR3 loop spans 16 amino acids. The CDR3 nucleotides read TGTGCCAGTAGTCTCCCAAGGGTCACCGGGGCCAACGTCCTGACTTTC. Translated: CASSLPRVTGANVLTF.

This clonotype has at least ten counts. This chain connects TRBV20-1 to TRBJ1-2, with 7 bases matching TRBD1. Trimming took 0 bases from V and 4 from J; bases not matched to a gene: 5. The CDR3 sequence is 14 residues long. Germline CDR1 reads DFQATT; CDR2 reads SNEGSKA (reference sequence). This CDR3 reads CSAREQGGAYGYTF. In DNA form, the CDR3 reads TGCAGTGCTAGAGAGCAGGGGGGAGCCTATGGCTACACCTTC.

V gene TRBV15 combines with J gene TRBJ1-4, with unresolved D. The CDR3 covers 13 residues. Between the trimmed V and J ends, which lost 3 bases and 8 bases, there was a span of 10 bases. The germline CDR1 and CDR2 sequences are LNHNV and YYDKDF (reference sequence). CDR3 DNA sequence: TGTGCCACCAGCAGGGCCTTAGGGGAAAAACTGTTTTTT. Protein: CATSRALGEKLFF.

About this clonotype itself: A much larger clone lies one base from this, so it may be a read error. This chain links TRBV5-1 with TRBJ2-6, with 10 bases aligning to TRBD1. The CDR3 runs to 15 residues. Germline V gives CDR1 SGHRS, CDR2 YFSETQ. With 7 bases clipped from V and 1 base from J, the junction kept 2 bases outside the gene matches. CDR3 coding DNA: TGCGCCAGCGGACAGGGGGAGTCTGGGGCCAACGTCCTGACTTTC. Amino acids: CASGQGESGANVLTF.

This clonotype showed up many times. The J gene is TRBJ2-5, the V gene TRBV27, with TRBD1 matching 8 bases. Germline assignment: CDR1 MNHEY and CDR2 SMNVEV (reference sequence). With 3 bases clipped from V and 9 bases from J, the junction kept 12 bases outside the gene matches. The CDR3 length is 15 residues. CDR3 DNA: TGTGCCAGCAGTTTCGGCCAGGGGGCTTTAGAACCCCAGTACTTC. It encodes CASSFGQGALEPQYF.

Remarks on this clonotype: A much larger clonotype is one base distant, so this may be a read error. The chain recombines TRBV29-1 with TRBJ2-1, with a weak D call TRBD1 (6 bases). The length of the CDR3 is 12 residues. Germline loops: CDR1 SQVTM, CDR2 ANQGSEA. The CDR3 nucleotides read TGCAGCGCAGGGGAAACCTACAATGGGCAGTTCTTC. As protein: CSAGETYNGQFF.

The genes are TRBV3-1 and TRBJ2-1; 11 bases are shared with TRBD2. V lost 0 bases to trimming and J lost 6 bases; unmatched junction nucleotides: 10. Germline V gene lookup returns CDR1 LGHDT and CDR2 YNNKEL (reference sequence). This CDR3 region has 18 residues. The CDR3 sequence is CASSQDGLAGGPGNEQFF. Here the CDR3 DNA reads TGTGCCAGCAGCCAAGACGGGCTAGCGGGGGGCCCAGGCAATGAGCAGTTCTTC.